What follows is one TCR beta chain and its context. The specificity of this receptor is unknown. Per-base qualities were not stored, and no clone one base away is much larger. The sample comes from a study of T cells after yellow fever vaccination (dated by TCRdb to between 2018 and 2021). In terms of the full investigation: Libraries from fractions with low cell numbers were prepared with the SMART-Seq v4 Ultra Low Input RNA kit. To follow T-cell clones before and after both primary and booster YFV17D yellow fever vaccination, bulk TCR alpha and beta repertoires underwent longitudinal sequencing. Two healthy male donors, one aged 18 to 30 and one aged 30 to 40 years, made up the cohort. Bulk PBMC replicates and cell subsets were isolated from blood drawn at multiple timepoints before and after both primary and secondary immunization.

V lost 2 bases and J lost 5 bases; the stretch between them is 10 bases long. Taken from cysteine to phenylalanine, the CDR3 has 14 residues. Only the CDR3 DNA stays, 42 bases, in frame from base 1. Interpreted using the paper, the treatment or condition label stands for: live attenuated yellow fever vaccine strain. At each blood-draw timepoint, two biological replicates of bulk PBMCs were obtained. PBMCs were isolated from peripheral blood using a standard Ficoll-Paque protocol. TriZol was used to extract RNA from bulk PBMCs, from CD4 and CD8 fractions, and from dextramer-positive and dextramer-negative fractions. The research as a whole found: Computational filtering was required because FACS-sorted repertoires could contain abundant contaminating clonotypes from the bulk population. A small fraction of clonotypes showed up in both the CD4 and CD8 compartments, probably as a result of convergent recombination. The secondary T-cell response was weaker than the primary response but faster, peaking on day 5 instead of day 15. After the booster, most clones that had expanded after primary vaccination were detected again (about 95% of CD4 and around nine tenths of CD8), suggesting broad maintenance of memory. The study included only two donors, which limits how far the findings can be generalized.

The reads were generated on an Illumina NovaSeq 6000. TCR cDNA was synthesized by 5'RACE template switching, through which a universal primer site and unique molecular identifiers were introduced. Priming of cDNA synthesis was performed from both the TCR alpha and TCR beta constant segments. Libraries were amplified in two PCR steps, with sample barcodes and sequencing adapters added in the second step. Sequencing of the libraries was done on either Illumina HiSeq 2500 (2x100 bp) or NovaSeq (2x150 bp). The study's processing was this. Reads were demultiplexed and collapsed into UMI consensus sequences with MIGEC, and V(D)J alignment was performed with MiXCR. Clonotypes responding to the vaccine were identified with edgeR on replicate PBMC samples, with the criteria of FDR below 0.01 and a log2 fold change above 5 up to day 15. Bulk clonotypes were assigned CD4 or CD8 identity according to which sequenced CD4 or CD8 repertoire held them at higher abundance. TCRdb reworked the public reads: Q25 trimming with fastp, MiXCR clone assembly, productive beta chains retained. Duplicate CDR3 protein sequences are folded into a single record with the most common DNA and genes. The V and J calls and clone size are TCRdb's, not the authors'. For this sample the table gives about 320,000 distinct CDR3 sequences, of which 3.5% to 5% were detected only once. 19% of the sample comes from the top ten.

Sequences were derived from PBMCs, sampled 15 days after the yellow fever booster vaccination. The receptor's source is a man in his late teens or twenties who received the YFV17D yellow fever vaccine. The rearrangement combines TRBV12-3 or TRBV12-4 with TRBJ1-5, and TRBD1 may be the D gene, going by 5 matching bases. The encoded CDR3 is CASSLSLGDQPQHF. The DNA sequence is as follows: TGTGCCAGCAGTTTAAGTCTGGGGGATCAGCCCCAGCATTTT.